A single TCR beta chain is shown here with its context. The target antigen is unknown. In patients chosen for sequencing, flow cytometry had shown CD8+CD57+ cell expansion. CDR3 and TCR beta VDJ profiling relied on genomic DNA as the template. One entry per CDR3 protein, called by TCRdb with MiXCR from the reads. In the table there are approximately 150,000 distinct CDR3 sequences, around 75% of which are singletons. This specimen belongs to a study of CD8+CD57+ T cells in acquired aplastic anemia. Study details: Sorting CD4+ and CD8+ cells gave DNA averaging about 2.9 ug. Findings and caveats of the study: Almost 30 shared CD8+ CDR3s appeared highly expressed within patients' immunodominant clones.

Sequenced sample: sorted CD4+, CD8+, or CD8+CD57+ T cells (not recorded which) from PBMCs. The receptor comes from a human donor with aplastic anemia.

The CDR3 DNA sequence: TGTGCCAGCAGCTTAGTCCCGAGGGACCTCCAAGAGACCCAGTACTTC. This codes for CASSLVPRDLQETQYF. The genes are TRBV7-2 and TRBJ2-1, with D perhaps given as TRBD1 or TRBD2 (5 bases each). The J call may not be correct, given that the DNA end is closer to TRBJ2-5. The CDR3 sequence is 16 residues long. CDR1 is SGHTA and CDR2 is FQGNSA in the germline V gene.